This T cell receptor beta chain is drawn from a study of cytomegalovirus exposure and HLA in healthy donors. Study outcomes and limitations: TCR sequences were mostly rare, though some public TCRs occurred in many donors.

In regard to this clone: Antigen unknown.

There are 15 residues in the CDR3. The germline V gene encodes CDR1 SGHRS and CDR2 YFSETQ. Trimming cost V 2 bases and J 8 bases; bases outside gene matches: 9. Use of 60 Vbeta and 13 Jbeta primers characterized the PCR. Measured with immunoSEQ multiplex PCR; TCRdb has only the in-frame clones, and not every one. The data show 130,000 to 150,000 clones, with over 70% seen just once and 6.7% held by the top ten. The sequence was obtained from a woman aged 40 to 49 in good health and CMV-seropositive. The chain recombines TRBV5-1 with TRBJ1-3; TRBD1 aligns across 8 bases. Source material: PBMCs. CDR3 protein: CASSFHGQGGDTIYF. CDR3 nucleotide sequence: TGCGCCAGCAGCTTCCATGGACAGGGCGGGGACACCATATATTTT.